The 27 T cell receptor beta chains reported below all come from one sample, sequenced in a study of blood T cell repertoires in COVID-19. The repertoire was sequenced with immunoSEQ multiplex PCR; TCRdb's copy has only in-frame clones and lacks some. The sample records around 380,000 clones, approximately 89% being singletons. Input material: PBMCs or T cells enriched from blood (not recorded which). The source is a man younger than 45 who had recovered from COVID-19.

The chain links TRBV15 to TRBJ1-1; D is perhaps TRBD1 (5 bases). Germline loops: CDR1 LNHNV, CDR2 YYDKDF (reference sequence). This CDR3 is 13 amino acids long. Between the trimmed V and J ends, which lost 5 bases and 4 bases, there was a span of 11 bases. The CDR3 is CATSLGQGTEAFF. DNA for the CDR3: TGTGCCACCAGCCTAGGTCAGGGCACTGAAGCTTTCTTT.

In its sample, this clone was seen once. This CDR3 is CASSLVTGTGINQPQHF. In nucleotides, the CDR3 is TGTGCCAGCAGCTTAGTTACCGGGACAGGTATCAATCAGCCCCAGCATTTT. The chain recombines TRBV7-9 with TRBJ1-5; 8 nucleotides line up with TRBD1. There are 17 residues in the CDR3. Germline values: CDR1 SEHNR, CDR2 FQNEAQ (reference sequence). J gave up 3 bases and V 1 base, and 8 bases lay outside the gene matches.

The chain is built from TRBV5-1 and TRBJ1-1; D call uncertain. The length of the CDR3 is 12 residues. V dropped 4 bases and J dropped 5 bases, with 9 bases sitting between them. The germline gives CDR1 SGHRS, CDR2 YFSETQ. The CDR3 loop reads CASSLAETEAFF. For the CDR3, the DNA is TGCGCCAGCAGCCTCGCGGAGACTGAAGCTTTCTTT.

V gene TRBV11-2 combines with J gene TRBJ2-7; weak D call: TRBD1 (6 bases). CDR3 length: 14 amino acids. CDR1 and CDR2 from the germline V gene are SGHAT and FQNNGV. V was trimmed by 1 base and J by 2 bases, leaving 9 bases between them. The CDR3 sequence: CASSLGQGTYEQYF. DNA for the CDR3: TGTGCCAGCAGCTTAGGGCAGGGGACCTACGAGCAGTACTTC. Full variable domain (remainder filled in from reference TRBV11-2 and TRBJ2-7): EAGVAQSPRYKIIEKRQSVAFWCNPISGHATLYWYQQILGQGPKLLIQFQNNGVVDDSQLPKDRFSAERLKGVDSTLKIQPAKLEDSAVYLCASSLGQGTYEQYFGPGTRLTVT.

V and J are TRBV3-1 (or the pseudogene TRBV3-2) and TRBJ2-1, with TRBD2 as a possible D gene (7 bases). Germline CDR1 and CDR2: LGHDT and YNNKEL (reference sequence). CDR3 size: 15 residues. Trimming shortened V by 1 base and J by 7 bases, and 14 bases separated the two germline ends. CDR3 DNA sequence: TGTGCCAGCAGCCAAGTGGGGGGGGCAGGTAATGAGCAGTTCTTC. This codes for CASSQVGGAGNEQFF.

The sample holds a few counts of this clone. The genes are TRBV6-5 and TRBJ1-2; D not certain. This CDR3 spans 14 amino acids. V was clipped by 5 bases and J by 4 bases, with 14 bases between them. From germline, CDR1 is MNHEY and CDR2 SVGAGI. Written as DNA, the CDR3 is TGTGCCAGCAGTCGAGTCTCAGGCACCTATGGCTACACCTTC. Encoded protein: CASSRVSGTYGYTF.

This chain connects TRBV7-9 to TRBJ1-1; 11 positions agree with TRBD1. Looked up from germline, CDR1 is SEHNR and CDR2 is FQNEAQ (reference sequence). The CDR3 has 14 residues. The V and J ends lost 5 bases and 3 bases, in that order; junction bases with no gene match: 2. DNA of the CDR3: TGTGCCAGCAGCGCGGGACAGGGGGACACTGAAGCTTTCTTT. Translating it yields CASSAGQGDTEAFF.

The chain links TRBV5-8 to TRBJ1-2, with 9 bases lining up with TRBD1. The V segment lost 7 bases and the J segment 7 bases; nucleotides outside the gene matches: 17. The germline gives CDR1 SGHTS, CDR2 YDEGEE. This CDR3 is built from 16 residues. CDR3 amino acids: CASPATRDRVNGGYTF. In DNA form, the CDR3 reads TGTGCCAGCCCTGCCACCCGGGACAGGGTAAACGGTGGCTACACCTTC.

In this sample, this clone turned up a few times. The CDR3 region is CASSPRQGSGTEAFF. DNA for the CDR3: TGCGCCAGCAGCCCCCGACAGGGGTCGGGCACTGAAGCTTTCTTT. The J gene is TRBJ1-1, the V gene TRBV5-1; TRBD1 aligns across 8 bases. The CDR3 consists of 15 residues. V lost 4 bases to trimming and J lost 4 bases; unmatched junction nucleotides: 9. Germline CDR1 reads SGHRS; CDR2 reads YFSETQ.

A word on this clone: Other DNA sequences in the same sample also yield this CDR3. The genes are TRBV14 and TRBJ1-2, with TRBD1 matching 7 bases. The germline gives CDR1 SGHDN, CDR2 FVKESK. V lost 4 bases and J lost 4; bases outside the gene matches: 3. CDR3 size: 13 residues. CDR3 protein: CASSPAGGYGYTF. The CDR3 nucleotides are TGTGCCAGCAGCCCGGCAGGGGGCTATGGCTACACCTTC.

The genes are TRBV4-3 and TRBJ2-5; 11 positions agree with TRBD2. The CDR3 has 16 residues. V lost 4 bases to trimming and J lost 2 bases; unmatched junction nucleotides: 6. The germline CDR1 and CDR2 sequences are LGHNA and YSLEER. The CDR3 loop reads CASSRGTSGTQETQYF. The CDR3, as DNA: TGCGCCAGCAGCCGAGGGACTAGCGGTACTCAAGAGACCCAGTACTTC.

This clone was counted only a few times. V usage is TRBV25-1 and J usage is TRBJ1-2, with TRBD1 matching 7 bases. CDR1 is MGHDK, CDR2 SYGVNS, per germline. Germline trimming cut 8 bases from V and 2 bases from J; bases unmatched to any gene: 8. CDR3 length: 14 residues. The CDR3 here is CASSRTGPNYGYTF. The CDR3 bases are TGTGCCAGCTCGCGGACAGGACCAAACTATGGCTACACCTTC.

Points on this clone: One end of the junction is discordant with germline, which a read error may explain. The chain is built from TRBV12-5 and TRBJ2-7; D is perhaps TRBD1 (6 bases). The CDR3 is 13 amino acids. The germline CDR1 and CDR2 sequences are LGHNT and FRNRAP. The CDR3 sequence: CASGLDSVGAQHF. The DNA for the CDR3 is TGTGCTAGTGGTTTGGATTCCGTGGGGGCCCAGCACTTC. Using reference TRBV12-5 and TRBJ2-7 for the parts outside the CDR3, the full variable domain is DARVTQTPRHKVTEMGQEVTMRCQPILGHNTVFWYRQTMMQGLELLAYFRNRAPLDDSGMPKDRFSAEMPDATLATLKIQPSEPRDSAVYFCASGLDSVGAQHFGPGTRLTVT.

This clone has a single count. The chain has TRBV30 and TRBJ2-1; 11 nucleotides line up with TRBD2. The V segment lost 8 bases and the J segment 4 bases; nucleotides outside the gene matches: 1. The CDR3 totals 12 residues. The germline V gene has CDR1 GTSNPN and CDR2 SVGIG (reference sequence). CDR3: CALAGGYNEQFF. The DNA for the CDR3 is TGTGCCCTAGCGGGGGGTTACAATGAGCAGTTCTTC.

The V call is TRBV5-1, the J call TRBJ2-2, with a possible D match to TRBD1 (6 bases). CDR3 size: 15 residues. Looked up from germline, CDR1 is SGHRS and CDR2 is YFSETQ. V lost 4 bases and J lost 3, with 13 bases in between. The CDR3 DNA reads TGCGCCAGCAGCCGAACGTCAGGGGACACCGGGGAGCTGTTTTTT. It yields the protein CASSRTSGDTGELFF.

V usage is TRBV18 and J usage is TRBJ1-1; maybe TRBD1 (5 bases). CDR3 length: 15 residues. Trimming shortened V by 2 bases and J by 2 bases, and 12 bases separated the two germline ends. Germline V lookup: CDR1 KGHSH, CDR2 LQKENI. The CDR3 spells CASSPLGGINTEAFF. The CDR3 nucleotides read TGTGCCAGCTCACCATTGGGGGGGATCAACACTGAAGCTTTCTTT. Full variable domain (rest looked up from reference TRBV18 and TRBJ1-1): NAGVMQNPRHLVRRRGQEARLRCSPMKGHSHVYWYRQLPEEGLKFMVYLQKENIIDESGMPKERFSAEFPKEGPSILRIQQVVRGDSAAYFCASSPLGGINTEAFFGQGTRLTVV.

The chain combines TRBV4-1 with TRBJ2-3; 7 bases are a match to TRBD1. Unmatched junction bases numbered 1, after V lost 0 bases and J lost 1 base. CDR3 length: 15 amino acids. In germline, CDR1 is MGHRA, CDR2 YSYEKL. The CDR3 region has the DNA TGCGCCAGCAGCCAAGATGGACAGGGCACAGATACGCAGTATTTT. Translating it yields CASSQDGQGTDTQYF.

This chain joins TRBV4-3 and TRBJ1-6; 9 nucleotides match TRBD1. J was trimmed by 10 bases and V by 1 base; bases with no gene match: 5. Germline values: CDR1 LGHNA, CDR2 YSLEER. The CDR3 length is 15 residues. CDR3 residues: CASSQGDRVESPLHF. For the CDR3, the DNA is TGCGCCAGCAGCCAAGGGGACAGGGTAGAGTCACCCCTCCACTTT.

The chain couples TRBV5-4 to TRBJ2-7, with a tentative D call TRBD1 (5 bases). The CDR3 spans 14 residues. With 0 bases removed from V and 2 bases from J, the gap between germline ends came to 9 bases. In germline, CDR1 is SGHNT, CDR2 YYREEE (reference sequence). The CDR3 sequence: CASSLAQGPYEQYF. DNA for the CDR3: TGTGCCAGCAGCTTGGCCCAGGGCCCCTACGAGCAGTACTTC. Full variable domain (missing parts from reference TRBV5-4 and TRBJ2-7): ETGVTQSPTHLIKTRGQQVTLRCSSQSGHNTVSWYQQALGQGPQFIFQYYREEENGRGNFPPRFSGLQFPNYSSELNVNALELDDSALYLCASSLAQGPYEQYFGPGTRLTVT.

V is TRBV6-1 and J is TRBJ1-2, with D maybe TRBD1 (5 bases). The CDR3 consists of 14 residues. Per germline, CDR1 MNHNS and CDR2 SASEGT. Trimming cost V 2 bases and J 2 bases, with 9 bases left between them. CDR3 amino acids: CASSEWGNNYGYTF. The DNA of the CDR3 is TGTGCCAGCAGTGAATGGGGCAACAACTATGGCTACACCTTC.

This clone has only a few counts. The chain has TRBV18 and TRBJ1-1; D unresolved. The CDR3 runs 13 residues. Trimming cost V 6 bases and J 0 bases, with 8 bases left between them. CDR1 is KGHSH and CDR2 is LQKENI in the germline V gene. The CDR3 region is CASSPVVNTEAFF. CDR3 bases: TGTGCCAGCTCCCCGGTTGTGAACACTGAAGCTTTCTTT.

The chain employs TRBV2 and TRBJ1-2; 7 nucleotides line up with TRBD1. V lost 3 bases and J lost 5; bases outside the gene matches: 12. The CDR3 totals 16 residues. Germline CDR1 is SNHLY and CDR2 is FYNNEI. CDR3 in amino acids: CASSDAGVQGPYGYTF. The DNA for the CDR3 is TGTGCCAGCAGTGATGCGGGCGTACAGGGGCCGTATGGCTACACCTTC.

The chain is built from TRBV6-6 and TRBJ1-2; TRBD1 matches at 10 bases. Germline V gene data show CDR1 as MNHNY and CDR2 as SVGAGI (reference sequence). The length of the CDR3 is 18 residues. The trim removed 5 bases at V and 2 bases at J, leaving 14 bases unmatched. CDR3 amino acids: CASSRSWNPDRGNYGYTF. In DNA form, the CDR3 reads TGTGCCAGCAGTCGAAGTTGGAACCCGGACAGGGGGAACTATGGCTACACCTTC.

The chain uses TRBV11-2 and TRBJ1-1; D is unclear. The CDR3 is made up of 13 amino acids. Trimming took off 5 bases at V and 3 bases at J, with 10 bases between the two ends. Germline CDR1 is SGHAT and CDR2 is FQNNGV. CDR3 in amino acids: CASSLREDTEAFF. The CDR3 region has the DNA TGTGCCAGCAGCCTTAGGGAGGACACTGAAGCTTTCTTT. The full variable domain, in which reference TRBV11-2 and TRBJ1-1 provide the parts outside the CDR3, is EAGVAQSPRYKIIEKRQSVAFWCNPISGHATLYWYQQILGQGPKLLIQFQNNGVVDDSQLPKDRFSAERLKGVDSTLKIQPAKLEDSAVYLCASSLREDTEAFFGQGTRLTVV.

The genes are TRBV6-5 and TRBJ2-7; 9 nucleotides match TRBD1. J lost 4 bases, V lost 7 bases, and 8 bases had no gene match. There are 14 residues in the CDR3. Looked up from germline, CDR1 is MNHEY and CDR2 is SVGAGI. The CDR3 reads CASTKGDREYEQYF. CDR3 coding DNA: TGTGCCAGCACCAAGGGGGACAGGGAGTACGAGCAGTACTTC.

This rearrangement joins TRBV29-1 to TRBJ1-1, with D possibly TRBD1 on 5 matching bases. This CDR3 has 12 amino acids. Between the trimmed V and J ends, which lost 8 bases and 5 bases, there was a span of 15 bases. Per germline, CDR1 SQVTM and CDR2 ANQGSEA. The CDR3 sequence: CSSKGAVTEAFF. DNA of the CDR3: TGCAGCTCCAAAGGGGCAGTTACTGAAGCTTTCTTT.

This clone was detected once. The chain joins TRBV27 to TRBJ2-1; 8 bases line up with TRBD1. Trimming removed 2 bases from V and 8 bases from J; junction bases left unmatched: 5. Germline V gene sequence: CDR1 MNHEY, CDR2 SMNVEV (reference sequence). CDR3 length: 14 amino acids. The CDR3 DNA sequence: TGTGCCAGCAGTTTACTCCAGGGGGCGTATGAGCAGTTCTTC. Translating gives CASSLLQGAYEQFF.